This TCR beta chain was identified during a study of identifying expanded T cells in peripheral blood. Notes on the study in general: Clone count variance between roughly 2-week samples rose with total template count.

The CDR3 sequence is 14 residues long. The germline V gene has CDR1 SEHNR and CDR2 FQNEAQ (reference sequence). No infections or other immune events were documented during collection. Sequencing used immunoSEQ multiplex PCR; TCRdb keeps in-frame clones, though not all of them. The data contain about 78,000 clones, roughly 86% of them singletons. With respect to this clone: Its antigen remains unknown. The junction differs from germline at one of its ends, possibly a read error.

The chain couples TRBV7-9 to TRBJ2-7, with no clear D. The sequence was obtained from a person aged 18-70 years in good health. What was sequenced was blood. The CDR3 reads CASSQDISPLEQYF. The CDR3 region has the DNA TGCGCCAGCAGCCAAGATATTAGTCCGCTCGAGCAGTACTTC.